The rows below give T cell receptor beta chains drawn from one sample of a study of cytomegalovirus exposure and HLA in healthy donors. Clones were sequenced by immunoSEQ multiplex PCR, and TCRdb holds only the in-frame ones, with some missing. The sample contains around 170,000 clones, roughly 76% of which appear only once. Sequencing input: PBMCs. The receptor source for this set is a middle-aged man in good health and CMV-seropositive. The CDR3 runs from the conserved cysteine through the conserved F or W. D genes are given only for firm matches. The size entry is marked missing in some rows and otherwise reads once, few, many or a size class.

CDR3 DNA	CDR3 protein	D gene	V gene	J gene	clone size
TGCGCCAGCAGCGGAGTCTCGGGGATGACTGGAAACACCATATATTTT	CASSGVSGMTGNTIYF	.	TRBV5-1	TRBJ1-3	.
TGTGCCATCAGCGGACTAGCGAGACAAGAGACCCAGTACTTC	CAISGLARQETQYF	TRBD2	TRBV10-3	TRBJ2-5	.
TGCGCCAGCAGCTTCTCCGGGGGTAGAGCAGATACGCAGTATTTT	CASSFSGGRADTQYF	.	TRBV5-1	TRBJ2-3	.
TGTGCCAGTATCCCGGACCGGACTGGGTATGGCTACACCTTC	CASIPDRTGYGYTF	.	TRBV19	TRBJ1-2	few
TGTGCCAGCAGTGAAGGGACAGGGGACTACGAGCAGTACTTC	CASSEGTGDYEQYF	TRBD1	TRBV2	TRBJ2-7	.
TGTGCCAGCAGTTACTCGAGAATTACTGAGCAGTTCTTC	CASSYSRITEQFF	.	TRBV6-5	TRBJ2-1	.
TGTGCCAGCAGCTTAATAGCGACAGGAGCCAAAAACATTCAGTACTTC	CASSLIATGAKNIQYF	.	TRBV7-2	TRBJ2-4	.
TGTGCCAGCAGTGAAAGGTCAGGCGTAGGTCGGTACCTCTACGAGCAGTACTTC	CASSERSGVGRYLYEQYF	.	TRBV6-1	TRBJ2-7	.
TGCGCCAGCAGCCAAGAGGTGCAGGGGCGGGAGCAGTACTTC	CASSQEVQGREQYF	.	TRBV4-3	TRBJ2-7	.
TGCGCCAGCAGCCAAGGAGGAACTGGAAACACCATATATTTT	CASSQGGTGNTIYF	.	TRBV4-1	TRBJ1-3	few
TGTGCCAGCAGTTACGGGACAGGAAACACTGAAGCTTTCTTT	CASSYGTGNTEAFF	TRBD1	TRBV6-5	TRBJ1-1	.
TGTGCCAGCAGCGTAGGGATCGACTCCTACACAGATACGCAGTATTTT	CASSVGIDSYTDTQYF	.	TRBV9	TRBJ2-3	.
TGTGCCAGCAGCCCTCAAGAGGGATTGAATGAGCAGTTCTTC	CASSPQEGLNEQFF	.	TRBV7-6	TRBJ2-1	.
TGTGCCAGCAGCGTAGTGCTAGACACTGAAGCTTTCTTT	CASSVVLDTEAFF	.	TRBV9	TRBJ1-1	.
TGTGCCAGCAGCTCATTCGGTTCGATGAACACTGAAGCTTTCTTT	CASSSFGSMNTEAFF	.	TRBV5-4	TRBJ1-1	few
TGTGCCAGTAGCCTAGGACAGGTCTCTGGAAACACCATATATTTT	CASSLGQVSGNTIYF	TRBD1	TRBV19	TRBJ1-3	.
TGTGCCACCAAAGGAGACAGGGACTTCCAAGAGACCCAGTACTTC	CATKGDRDFQETQYF	.	TRBV10-3	TRBJ2-5	.
TGTGCCAGCAGCTTTAGCGGGGAAGGGATCTACGAGCAGTACTTC	CASSFSGEGIYEQYF	TRBD2	TRBV5-4	TRBJ2-7	.
TGTGCCAGCAGCTTCGGAACACAGGTCTATGGCTACACCTTC	CASSFGTQVYGYTF	.	TRBV5-6	TRBJ1-2	.
TGTGCCTGCCATGGGGAGGCGGGCCAGCCCCAGCATTTT	CACHGEAGQPQHF	.	TRBV30	TRBJ1-5	.
TGTGCCAGTAGTATAGATCTAGAGGTAGGGGCATCCGAGACCCAGTACTTC	CASSIDLEVGASETQYF	.	TRBV19	TRBJ2-5	.
TGTGCCAGCAGACAGGGGGCAGGGACTGAAGCTTTCTTT	CASRQGAGTEAFF	TRBD1	TRBV6-1	TRBJ1-1	.
TGTGCCAGCAGCTTTCGACAGGGGGCGTACAATGAGCAGTTCTTC	CASSFRQGAYNEQFF	TRBD1	TRBV5-6	TRBJ2-1	.
TGTGCCAGCAGTGAAGCAGGGGCGGCCTATGGCTACACCTTC	CASSEAGAAYGYTF	.	TRBV6-1	TRBJ1-2	.
TGTGCCAGCAGCACCCCGGAATTGCCCGGGGAGACCCAGTACTTC	CASSTPELPGETQYF	.	TRBV21-1	TRBJ2-5	.
TGTGCCAGCAGCTTAGACAGCCTTAATTCACCCCTCCACTTT	CASSLDSLNSPLHF	.	TRBV7-9	TRBJ1-6	few
TGTGCCAGCAGCTTTGACCCGGGGGGGAAAGATGAGCAGTTCTTC	CASSFDPGGKDEQFF	TRBD2	TRBV5-6	TRBJ2-1	.
TGTGCCACCCACCAAGGAGGGATAACTGAAGCTTTCTTT	CATHQGGITEAFF	.	TRBV19	TRBJ1-1	.
TGTGCCAGCAGCTACCCTAGCGGGGGCCCCCAAGAGACCCAGTACTTC	CASSYPSGGPQETQYF	TRBD2	TRBV11-2	TRBJ2-5	.
TGTGCCAGCAGCTTGGGCGAGCTCTCAATCCGGGAGCAGTTCTTC	CASSLGELSIREQFF	.	TRBV5-8	TRBJ2-1	few
TGTGCCTGGAGTGTATATGGACAGCGCACAGATACGCAGTATTTT	CAWSVYGQRTDTQYF	.	TRBV30	TRBJ2-3	.
TGTGCCAGCAGCCCCGGGACAGGGGACCAAGAGACCCAGTACTTC	CASSPGTGDQETQYF	TRBD1	TRBV7-8	TRBJ2-5	.
TGTGCCAGCAGTCTCCGGGAGGGGGGTACCGGGGAGCTGTTTTTT	CASSLREGGTGELFF	TRBD2	TRBV6-5	TRBJ2-2	.
TGTGCCAGCAGTTTAGGGACAGTTAGCAATCAGCCCCAGCATTTT	CASSLGTVSNQPQHF	TRBD1	TRBV28	TRBJ1-5	.
TGTGCCTGGAACCGGGACAGGGGGCCGGGAGATACGCAGTATTTT	CAWNRDRGPGDTQYF	TRBD1	TRBV30	TRBJ2-3	.
TGCGCCAGCTCCCGGGACAGGGCCTATGGCTACACCTTC	CASSRDRAYGYTF	TRBD1	TRBV5-1	TRBJ1-2	.
TGTGCCAGCAGCTTTGACCCAAGAGGAGGGGGCTACAGTCTCCCCAATGACGAGCAGTACTTC	CASSFDPRGGGYSLPNDEQYF	.	TRBV28	TRBJ2-7	few
TGCGCCAGCAGCTTGGACGGCGGGGGAGCCTACAATGAGCAGTTCTTC	CASSLDGGGAYNEQFF	TRBD2	TRBV5-1	TRBJ2-1	.
TGTGCCAGTAGTATGGGACAGATCCTCGGGGCCGGGGAGCTGTTTTTT	CASSMGQILGAGELFF	TRBD1	TRBV19	TRBJ2-2	.
TGCGCCAGCAGCTTTCCTTCGACGACTAGCACAGACACGCAGTATTTT	CASSFPSTTSTDTQYF	TRBD2	TRBV5-1	TRBJ2-3	.
TGTGCCAGTAGTATAGACGTGGGACAGGGGGCGCGAAACAATCAGCCCCAGCATTTT	CASSIDVGQGARNNQPQHF	TRBD1	TRBV19	TRBJ1-5	.
TGCGCCAGCAGCCAAGTTACAAGCGGGAACCAAGAGACCCAGTACTTC	CASSQVTSGNQETQYF	TRBD2	TRBV4-1	TRBJ2-5	few
TGTGCCAGCAGTCGGGGGACAGGGGGTAGCAATCAGCCCCAGCATTTT	CASSRGTGGSNQPQHF	TRBD1	TRBV5-4	TRBJ1-5	.
TGTGCCAGCAGCTTAGACAACATGAACACTGAAGCTTTCTTT	CASSLDNMNTEAFF	.	TRBV7-9	TRBJ1-1	.
TGTGCCAGCAGCCCACCAGGTGATACGCAGTATTTT	CASSPPGDTQYF	.	TRBV11-1	TRBJ2-3	.
TGTGCCAGCAGTTTATCAGAGAACACTGAAGCTTTCTTT	CASSLSENTEAFF	.	TRBV5-4	TRBJ1-1	.
TGTGCCAGCAGCTGGGGACTAGCGGGGGGCCCAGGATTGTACGAGCAGTACTTC	CASSWGLAGGPGLYEQYF	TRBD2	TRBV5-4	TRBJ2-7	few
TGTGCCAGCGCCGGCCTGGCAGGGGGCAGCGAGACCCAGTACTTC	CASAGLAGGSETQYF	TRBD1	TRBV19	TRBJ2-5	.
TGTTCCAGCAGCTTAAGGCTAGATAAGAGTGAGCAGTTCTTC	CSSSLRLDKSEQFF	.	TRBV7-9	TRBJ2-1	.
TGCGCCAGCAGCGGAGCGGGGGGTCAGTTCTTC	CASSGAGGQFF	TRBD2	TRBV5-1	TRBJ2-1	.
TGCGCCAGCAGCTTCAGGGAGGTTAGCACTGAAGCTTTCTTT	CASSFREVSTEAFF	.	TRBV5-1	TRBJ1-1	.
TGTGCCAGCAGTTCAGCGGGTCCTGAGGATGAAAAACTGTTTTTT	CASSSAGPEDEKLFF	.	TRBV5-4	TRBJ1-4	.
TGTGCCAGCAGCTTAGGCGTCGGTTTCTATGGCTACACCTTC	CASSLGVGFYGYTF	.	TRBV13	TRBJ1-2	once
TGTGCCAGTAGTTTGGCAGTTTCCTACGAGCAGTACTTC	CASSLAVSYEQYF	.	TRBV19	TRBJ2-7	.
TGTGCCAGCAGCCTGGGGGGGGGCGAAGCTTTCTTT	CASSLGGGEAFF	.	TRBV21-1	TRBJ1-1	.
TGTGCCAGCACTGGCAGGGGCAATTGGAATGAGCAGTTCTTC	CASTGRGNWNEQFF	.	TRBV5-4	TRBJ2-1	.
TGTGCCATCACGGGGGAGGGGGAGGAGCAGTTCTTC	CAITGEGEEQFF	.	TRBV10-3	TRBJ2-1	.
TGTGCCAGCCGCTCGGGGGGGAAGGCCCAGTACTTC	CASRSGGKAQYF	TRBD2	TRBV6-6	TRBJ2-5	.
TGTGCCAGTGCCCCGGGACAGGGCCTTTCTTCGCCAAACTTC	CASAPGQGLSSPNF	TRBD1	TRBV2	TRBJ2-7	.
TGTGCCAGCAAATTATCCGAGAGCAATGAAAAACTGTTTTTT	CASKLSESNEKLFF	.	TRBV2	TRBJ1-4	few